This entry concerns a single TCR beta chain. The data are from a study of blood T cell repertoires in COVID-19. Study as a whole: Samples representing acute and convalescent COVID-19 were sourced from the United States, Italy and Spain. The cDNA or gDNA used as material had been derived from T cells, B-cell-depleted T cells, or PBMCs.

Enrolment of Seattle patients took place during active infection, and they were followed longitudinally. In the original processing: Reference gene primer amplification gave estimated nucleated cell counts. The data were produced by immunoSEQ multiplex PCR, yet TCRdb's version contains in-frame clones alone and is incomplete. Clone size and V and J calls were adopted from that table, with D and trimming inferred from the DNA. This table holds under 70,000 clones, about 87% found once. The TCR comes from a woman in her sixties with COVID-19, enrolled during active disease. Sample: peripheral blood.

Here the CDR3 DNA reads TGTGCCAGTAGCCAAGGAGAGGGACTAGCGGCCTACGAGCAGTACTTC. It specifies CASSQGEGLAAYEQYF. The genes are TRBV19 and TRBJ2-7; 11 bases match TRBD2. Germline V gene data show CDR1 as LNHDA and CDR2 as SQIVND (reference sequence). The CDR3 has 16 amino acids. V lost 6 bases, J lost 2 bases, and 9 bases stayed unmatched.